These 15 T cell receptor beta chains share one sample of origin, sequenced in a study of beta chain features in type 1 diabetes. Study-wide results and limits: Shorter TCRB CDR3s, moderately but significantly so, were found in Type 1 diabetes patients in all four CD4+ subsets.

Expressed TCRB transcripts were sequenced because the isolated RNA had all been reverse transcribed beforehand. TCRdb keeps only in-frame clones here, not all; method: immunoSEQ multiplex PCR. The sample has 640,000 or so clones; over 10% are singletons. Their antigen targets remain unknown. Sequenced sample: naive CD4+ T cells from blood. Receptors originate from a man between 18 and 29 years old with type 1 diabetes.

This clone was observed a few times. This chain uses TRBV6-5 with TRBJ1-2; no reliable D call. This CDR3 comprises 13 residues. Trimming left V 3 bases short and J 5 bases short, with 10 bases between. CDR1 is MNHEY and CDR2 is SVGAGI in the germline V gene. The CDR3 DNA sequence: TGTGCCAGCAGTTATGAGGGTTCGTATGGCTACACCTTC. Protein sequence: CASSYEGSYGYTF.

This clone was detected a few times. The chain links TRBV7-9 to TRBJ2-7; 8 bases align to TRBD1. The CDR3 extends over 14 amino acids. Per germline, CDR1 SEHNR and CDR2 FQNEAQ (reference sequence). Trimming cost V 3 bases and J 1 base; bases outside gene matches: 2. The DNA for the CDR3 is TGTGCCAGCAGCTTTGGACAGGGATCCTACGAGCAGTACTTC. Residues: CASSFGQGSYEQYF.

This clone was picked up a small number of times. This sequence joins TRBV9 and TRBJ2-7; possibly TRBD2 for D (7 bases). V was trimmed by 0 bases and J by 7 bases, leaving 14 bases between them. CDR3 size: 14 residues. Germline CDR1 SGDLS, CDR2 YYNGEE. The CDR3 spells CASSVDGGRKEQYF. In DNA, the CDR3 is TGTGCCAGCAGCGTAGACGGGGGGCGAAAGGAGCAGTACTTC.

V gene TRBV14 combines with J gene TRBJ2-7; no reliable D call. This CDR3 spans 12 amino acids. The V gene's germline CDR1 is SGHDN and CDR2 FVKESK. V lost 1 base and J lost 5, with 6 bases in between. The CDR3 loop is CASSQGLDEQYF. CDR3 coding DNA: TGTGCCAGCAGCCAAGGACTGGACGAGCAGTACTTC.

This clone was seen only a few times. The chain is built from TRBV28 and TRBJ2-1; D uncertain. Trimming removed 4 bases at V and 5 bases at J, with 12 bases between. In germline, CDR1 is MDHEN, CDR2 SYDVKM. The CDR3 totals 14 residues. Here the CDR3 DNA reads TGTGCCAGCAGTTCCCCCTCTCGGCACAATGAGCAGTTCTTC. As protein: CASSSPSRHNEQFF.

This clone has only a few counts. V gene TRBV7-3 combines with J gene TRBJ2-1; TRBD2 matches 8 bases. Per the germline V gene, CDR1 is SGHTA and CDR2 is FQGTGA. The CDR3 has 14 residues. V lost 4 bases and J lost 4; bases outside the gene matches: 3. The CDR3: CASSYSGEYNEQFF. Written as DNA, the CDR3 is TGTGCCAGCAGCTATAGCGGGGAGTACAATGAGCAGTTCTTC.

This clone was counted between two and nine times. This same CDR3 is encoded by further DNA sequences in the sample. The chain has TRBV30 and TRBJ1-5, with TRBD1 as a possible D gene (5 bases). The length of the CDR3 is 13 residues. V lost 1 base and J lost 4, with 8 bases in between. Germline lookup yields CDR1 GTSNPN and CDR2 SVGIG (reference sequence). This CDR3 reads CAWSGAGNQPQHF. The CDR3 bases are TGTGCCTGGAGTGGAGCAGGGAATCAGCCCCAGCATTTT. The variable domain in full, completed from reference TRBV30 and TRBJ1-5, reads SQTIHQWPATLVQPVGSPLSLECTVEGTSNPNLYWYRQAAGRGLQLLFYSVGIGQISSEVPQNLSASRPQDRQFILSSKKLLLSDSGFYLCAWSGAGNQPQHFGDGTRLSIL.

This clone has more than one count but fewer than ten. CDR3 sequence (DNA): TGCAGCGTCCCAGGGGGGACAGGCCTCTACTCCTACGAGCAGTACTTC. Encoded protein: CSVPGGTGLYSYEQYF. The V gene is TRBV29-1, the J gene TRBJ2-7; 8 bases line up with TRBD1. The CDR3 totals 16 residues. Trimming took 6 bases from V and 0 from J; bases not matched to a gene: 13. Germline loops: CDR1 SQVTM, CDR2 ANQGSEA.

This clone was counted between two and nine times. V is TRBV6-1 and J is TRBJ2-7, with D tentatively TRBD1 (6 bases). This CDR3 has 14 amino acids. With 2 bases removed from V and 0 bases from J, the gap between germline ends came to 8 bases. Per the germline V gene, CDR1 is MNHNS and CDR2 is SASEGT. The CDR3 protein is CASSEQGSSYEQYF. In DNA, the CDR3 is TGTGCCAGCAGTGAACAGGGGAGCTCCTACGAGCAGTACTTC.

This clone was seen a handful of times. The chain carries TRBV30 and TRBJ1-2; D not resolved. V shed 1 base and J shed 6 bases, with 21 bases lying between them. From germline, CDR1 is GTSNPN and CDR2 SVGIG (reference sequence). The CDR3 totals 16 residues. CDR3 DNA: TGTGCCTGGAGTGGCGTCGCCCTTAGTGTTAAGGATGGCTACACCTTC. As protein: CAWSGVALSVKDGYTF.

V and J are TRBV28 and TRBJ2-7, with D possibly being TRBD1 (5 bases). Between the trimmed V and J ends, which lost 3 bases and 3 bases, there was a span of 9 bases. The CDR3 runs to 13 residues. The V gene's germline CDR1 is MDHEN and CDR2 SYDVKM. The CDR3 DNA reads as TGTGCCAGCAGTTTCCCTGACAGCTACGAGCAGTACTTC. It is translated as CASSFPDSYEQYF.

This clone was recorded a few times. The rearrangement uses TRBV13 and TRBJ2-4; the D call may be TRBD1 or TRBD2 (5 bases each). Germline V lookup: CDR1 PRHDT, CDR2 FYEKMQ (reference sequence). V shed 0 bases and J shed 3 bases, with 9 bases lying between them. The CDR3 extends over 15 amino acids. In DNA, the CDR3 is TGTGCCAGCAGCTTAGGGGGGACCGGCAAAAACATTCAGTACTTC. This encodes CASSLGGTGKNIQYF.

As for this clone: Other DNA sequences of this sample code for an identical CDR3. The chain recombines TRBV6-1 with TRBJ1-5; TRBD1 might be the D (5 bases). Germline V lookup: CDR1 MNHNS, CDR2 SASEGT. The CDR3 has 13 residues. With 1 base removed from V and 7 bases from J, the gap between germline ends came to 8 bases. CDR3 amino acids: CASSEGGGQPQHF. CDR3 in DNA: TGTGCCAGCAGTGAAGGGGGCGGGCAGCCCCAGCATTTT.

This clone was observed a few times. The V and J genes are TRBV2 and TRBJ2-3; the D is unclear. The V end was cut by 3 bases, the J end by 6 bases, with 10 bases between. Germline values: CDR1 SNHLY, CDR2 FYNNEI. The CDR3 runs 13 residues. CDR3 nucleotide sequence: TGTGCCAGCAGTGACCGTAGAATCGATACGCAGTATTTT. Protein: CASSDRRIDTQYF.

This clone was seen a handful of times. The chain links TRBV6-1 to TRBJ2-5; maybe TRBD2 (6 bases). Germline V lookup: CDR1 MNHNS, CDR2 SASEGT. This CDR3 is 14 amino acids long. Trimming took 4 bases from V and 4 from J, leaving 13 bases between them. Written as DNA, the CDR3 is TGTGCCAGCAGTGTAGGAGGGTTCGCAGAGACCCAGTACTTC. It translates to CASSVGGFAETQYF.